This T cell receptor (beta chain) was identified in a study of blood T cells in healthy people across ages. For the second PCR, which ran for about 6 to 12 cycles, a sample-barcoded 5' primer and a J-beta primer mix were used. Template switching added a 12-random-nucleotide identifier to every cDNA molecule. TCRdb independently ran MiXCR on the 5' RACE reads; one entry per CDR3 protein. The table includes 800,000 or so distinct CDR3 sequences, approximately 25% detected once. Study-wide results and caveats: Investigators treated diversity estimates from one million T cells as underestimates.

The V and J ends lost 8 bases and 0 bases respectively, with 17 bases between them. The CDR3 sequence is 17 residues long. Germline-derived CDR1 and CDR2 are SEHNR and FQNEAQ (reference sequence). This clonotype came up a few times. Its antigen is not known. The same data also contributed to another study, on T cells of mothers and their children. That source notes: Addition of sample barcodes and 2-4 random nucleotides occurred through the M1S primer of the second PCR. Slightly higher, non-significant overlap characterized related mother-child pairs relative to unrelated pairs.

The chain has TRBV7-9 and TRBJ2-6, with a possible D match to TRBD1 (6 bases). Sequenced sample: blood. The sequence came from a boy between 10 and 17 years old in good health. CDR3: CASQGQGTISGANVLTF. CDR3 DNA: TGTGCCAGCCAAGGGCAGGGGACGATCTCTGGGGCCAACGTCCTGACTTTC.